This T cell receptor (beta chain) was sequenced during a study of follicular helper T cells after annual influenza vaccination. Whole-study context: Days 0, 7 and 28 post-vaccination were the blood draw times.

TCRdb keeps only in-frame clones here, not all; method: immunoSEQ multiplex PCR. The table lists some 10,000 clones, about 84% of them singletons. The germline V gene has CDR1 MNHEY and CDR2 SVGAGI. This CDR3 spans 15 amino acids. Losses at the gene ends were 0 bases for V and 2 bases for J; bases not matched to a gene: 0. As to time point: 2015-2016 season, pre-vaccination. Adults were given seasonal inactivated influenza vaccine, and blood CD4 subsets were sorted before and after vaccination. The rearrangement uses TRBV6-5 and TRBJ2-5; the match to TRBD2 covers 10 bases. The source of this sequence is an adult who received the influenza vaccine. The sequenced sample was CXCR5+ CD38- circulating T follicular helper cells from blood, obtained on the day of influenza vaccination. The subset denotes: circulating Tfh, non-naive CD4+CXCR5+PD-1+ (ICOS+CD38+ or ICOS-CD38-). CDR3 sequence reads: CASSYSLAGQETQYF. For the CDR3, the DNA is TGTGCCAGCAGTTACTCACTAGCGGGGCAAGAGACCCAGTACTTC.